Shown below are 27 T cell receptor beta chains from a single sample sequenced in a study of PD-1 blockade in mismatch repair-deficient tumors. TCRdb's copy holds only in-frame clones and misses some; the assay was immunoSEQ multiplex PCR. The sample has about 110,000 clones, around 80% seen once; the top ten hold approximately 5%. The input for sequencing was peripheral blood, taken approximately 60 weeks after starting pembrolizumab. These receptors were collected from an adult with mismatch repair-deficient cancer.

The chain uses TRBV30 and TRBJ2-4, with D perhaps matching TRBD1 (5 bases). CDR3 length: 19 amino acids. V was pared by 0 bases and J by 0 bases, with 21 bases between. From germline, CDR1 is GTSNPN and CDR2 SVGIG (reference sequence). CDR3 DNA sequence: TGTGCCTGGAGTGTAAATGGGCTCCGACAGAAACGAGCCAAAAACATTCAGTACTTC. Its protein is CAWSVNGLRQKRAKNIQYF.

This chain uses TRBV7-9 with TRBJ2-5; 9 bases are shared with TRBD2. In germline, CDR1 is SEHNR, CDR2 FQNEAQ (reference sequence). The CDR3 consists of 16 residues. V shed 2 bases, J shed 5 bases, and the junction held 9 bases outside the gene matches. The DNA of the CDR3 is TGTGCCAGCAGCTTACTTAGCGGGAGTCTTGGCGAGACCCAGTACTTC. Its translation: CASSLLSGSLGETQYF.

The V gene is TRBV11-2, the J gene TRBJ1-5, with D possibly matching TRBD1 (6 bases). V gave up 5 bases and J gave up 4 bases, with 15 bases separating them. CDR1 and CDR2 from the germline V gene are SGHAT and FQNNGV. This CDR3 comprises 15 residues. This CDR3 reads CASSRGGAGNQPQHF. The CDR3 DNA is TGTGCCAGCAGCCGAGGGGGGGCGGGAAATCAGCCCCAGCATTTT.

The genes are TRBV15 and TRBJ1-4; D might be TRBD1 (5 bases). Germline V lookup: CDR1 LNHNV, CDR2 YYDKDF (reference sequence). The CDR3 totals 12 residues. Trimming removed 4 bases from V and 6 bases from J, with 6 bases in between. In DNA form, the CDR3 reads TGTGCCACCAGCACACAGGATGAAAAACTGTTTTTT. Its translation: CATSTQDEKLFF.

The chain recombines TRBV2 with TRBJ1-5; 9 bases are a match to TRBD1. Losses at the gene ends were 6 bases for V and 4 bases for J; bases not matched to a gene: 4. Germline-derived CDR1 and CDR2 are SNHLY and FYNNEI. This CDR3 region has 14 residues. CDR3 bases: TGTGCCAGCAGCGTAGACAGGGGGAATCAGCCCCAGCATTTT. Protein: CASSVDRGNQPQHF.

This chain links TRBV9 with TRBJ2-6; maybe TRBD2 (5 bases). The CDR3 covers 16 residues. The V end was cut by 3 bases, the J end by 4 bases, with 14 bases between. Germline lookup yields CDR1 SGDLS and CDR2 YYNGEE. The CDR3 DNA reads TGTGCCAGCAGCGGAGGCCGGGGATCCGGGGCCAACGTCCTGACTTTC. Its translation is CASSGGRGSGANVLTF.

The rearrangement joins TRBV19 to TRBJ1-1, with D unclear. The CDR3 has 13 residues. The germline V gene encodes CDR1 LNHDA and CDR2 SQIVND (reference sequence). V was cut by 5 bases and J by 1 base, with 8 bases left in between. DNA for the CDR3: TGTGCCAGTAGTTCCGGGCCGAACACTGAAGCTTTCTTT. Translating gives CASSSGPNTEAFF. Complete variable domain (other parts from reference TRBV19 and TRBJ1-1): DGGITQSPKYLFRKEGQNVTLSCEQNLNHDAMYWYRQDPGQGLRLIYYSQIVNDFQKGDIAEGYSVSREKKESFPLTVTSAQKNPTAFYLCASSSGPNTEAFFGQGTRLTVV.

This chain uses TRBV27 with TRBJ1-5; D is possibly TRBD1 (5 bases). CDR3 length equals 14 residues. CDR1 and CDR2 (germline): MNHEY, SMNVEV (reference sequence). The V gene lost 8 bases and the J gene lost 1 base, with 12 bases spanning the gap. CDR3 residues: CASSIGGSNQPQHF. In nucleotides, the CDR3 is TGTGCCAGCTCCATCGGGGGGAGCAATCAGCCCCAGCATTTT.

This chain joins TRBV4-3 and TRBJ2-7; TRBD2 matches 11 bases. CDR1 LGHNA and CDR2 YSLEER come from the germline V gene. The CDR3 has 14 residues. V lost 0 bases to trimming and J lost 10 bases; unmatched junction nucleotides: 5. The CDR3 sequence is CASSQDTSGRLQYF. The CDR3 DNA reads TGCGCCAGCAGCCAAGATACTAGCGGGAGACTACAGTACTTC.

J is TRBJ2-7 and V is TRBV25-1; the match to TRBD1 covers 11 bases. The germline gives CDR1 MGHDK, CDR2 SYGVNS. This CDR3 has 16 residues. J was trimmed by 5 bases and V by 4 bases; bases with no gene match: 10. The CDR3 sequence: CASSGGTGGSLNEQYF. The CDR3 DNA reads TGTGCCAGCAGTGGAGGGACAGGGGGATCGTTAAACGAGCAGTACTTC.

The V gene is TRBV6-5, the J gene TRBJ1-5; TRBD1 is a possible D gene (6 bases). Trimming left V 6 bases short and J 1 base short, with 10 bases between. There are 14 residues in the CDR3. CDR1 MNHEY and CDR2 SVGAGI come from the germline V gene. The CDR3 DNA sequence: TGTGCCAGCAGCACAGGGTCAAGCAATCAGCCCCAGCATTTT. The encoded protein is CASSTGSSNQPQHF.

V usage is TRBV2 and J usage is TRBJ1-1, with D hard to call. Germline V gives CDR1 SNHLY, CDR2 FYNNEI. The CDR3 consists of 13 residues. Trimming took 4 bases from V and 1 from J, leaving 7 bases between them. Here the CDR3 reads CASSVVGNTEAFF. The CDR3, as DNA: TGTGCCAGCAGTGTGGTTGGGAACACTGAAGCTTTCTTT.

The chain carries TRBV7-9 and TRBJ1-1, with 8 nucleotides matching TRBD1. V lost 2 bases and J lost 10; bases outside the gene matches: 6. The CDR3 covers 13 residues. CDR1 is SEHNR and CDR2 is FQNEAQ in the germline V gene (reference sequence). CDR3: CASSLFEDRAAFF. The DNA of the CDR3 is TGTGCCAGCAGCTTATTTGAGGACAGGGCAGCTTTCTTT. The full variable domain, its missing parts supplied by reference TRBV7-9 and TRBJ1-1, is DTGVSQNPRHKITKRGQNVTFRCDPISEHNRLYWYRQTLGQGPEFLTYFQNEAQLEKSRLLSDRFSAERPKGSFSTLEIQRTEQGDSAMYLCASSLFEDRAAFFGQGTRLTVV.

This chain connects TRBV5-6 to TRBJ1-2, with a tentative D call TRBD1 (6 bases). Trimming pared 3 bases from V and 4 bases from J, leaving 13 bases between. Germline CDR1 reads SGHDT; CDR2 reads YYEEEE. The CDR3 spans 14 residues. The CDR3 nucleotides read TGTGCCAGCAGCTCGGACAGTTTACCCTATGGCTACACCTTC. Its translation: CASSSDSLPYGYTF.

The rearrangement links TRBV19 to TRBJ2-7; 10 bases fit TRBD2. CDR3 length: 17 residues. The ends lost 0 bases at V and 3 bases at J; junction bases unmatched: 8. The germline V gene has CDR1 LNHDA and CDR2 SQIVND (reference sequence). The CDR3: CASSIDGAGGGFYEQYF. The CDR3, as DNA: TGTGCCAGTAGTATAGATGGAGCGGGAGGGGGATTCTACGAGCAGTACTTC.

The CDR3 nucleotides read TGTGCCAGCAGCCAAACTAGCGTCTTTTACAATGAGCAGTTCTTC. Its protein is CASSQTSVFYNEQFF. The chain is built from TRBV28 and TRBJ2-1, with TRBD2 matching 7 bases. The CDR3 is 15 amino acids. Germline CDR1 and CDR2: MDHEN and SYDVKM. The junction had 9 bases not matched to a gene; V was cut back by 6 bases and J by 4 bases.

The V call is TRBV11-3, the J call TRBJ2-7; 11 bases match TRBD1. Unmatched junction bases numbered 10, after V lost 2 bases and J lost 7 bases. Germline lookup yields CDR1 SGHNT and CDR2 YENEEA. CDR3 length: 16 amino acids. The CDR3, as DNA: TGTGCCAGCAGCTTAAATAGCGGGACAGGGGGGATTGAGCAGTACTTC. As protein: CASSLNSGTGGIEQYF.

This chain joins TRBV11-2 and TRBJ2-7, with 10 bases lining up with TRBD2. This CDR3 region has 17 residues. Losses at the gene ends were 0 bases for V and 0 bases for J; bases not matched to a gene: 5. Germline V gene lookup returns CDR1 SGHAT and CDR2 FQNNGV. CDR3 coding DNA: TGTGCCAGCAGCTTAGACCAAGGGACTAGCGACTCCTACGAGCAGTACTTC. This codes for CASSLDQGTSDSYEQYF. The variable domain in full, with the rest retrieved from reference TRBV11-2 and TRBJ2-7, is EAGVAQSPRYKIIEKRQSVAFWCNPISGHATLYWYQQILGQGPKLLIQFQNNGVVDDSQLPKDRFSAERLKGVDSTLKIQPAKLEDSAVYLCASSLDQGTSDSYEQYFGPGTRLTVT.

This chain uses TRBV6-6 with TRBJ2-7; D gene uncertain. This CDR3 comprises 14 residues. Trimming removed 6 bases from V and 3 bases from J, with 15 bases in between. CDR1 is MNHNY and CDR2 is SVGAGI in the germline V gene (reference sequence). In nucleotides, the CDR3 is TGTGCCAGCAGCCGTCTATCCGGGTTCTACGAGCAGTACTTC. This translates into CASSRLSGFYEQYF.

The chain combines TRBV6-1 with TRBJ1-4, with a possible D match to TRBD1 (5 bases). V lost 6 bases, J lost 6 bases, and 17 bases lay in between. Germline loops: CDR1 MNHNS, CDR2 SASEGT. The CDR3 is 15 amino acids. The CDR3 DNA reads as TGTGCCAGCAGGGCCACGGGGCCACGGCATGAAAAACTGTTTTTT. It encodes CASRATGPRHEKLFF.

This chain joins TRBV19 and TRBJ1-2; D ambiguous. Germline V gene sequence: CDR1 LNHDA, CDR2 SQIVND (reference sequence). V shed 2 bases and J shed 5 bases, with 9 bases lying between them. The CDR3 extends over 13 amino acids. The CDR3 coding sequence is TGTGCCAGTAGTATAAATCAGCTTTATGGCTACACCTTC. Its protein product is CASSINQLYGYTF.

V is TRBV6-6 and J is TRBJ2-2; D ambiguous. The germline CDR1 and CDR2 sequences are MNHNY and SVGAGI (reference sequence). This CDR3 comprises 14 residues. The ends were cut back, 0 bases at V and 5 bases at J, with 7 bases in the middle. The chain's CDR3 is CASSYSADTGELFF. The CDR3 bases are TGTGCCAGCAGTTACTCGGCTGATACCGGGGAGCTGTTTTTT.

The J gene is TRBJ2-7, the V gene TRBV5-4, with 8 bases lining up with TRBD1. V lost 3 bases to trimming and J lost 6 bases; unmatched junction nucleotides: 2. Germline lookup yields CDR1 SGHNT and CDR2 YYREEE (reference sequence). This CDR3 contains 12 residues. The CDR3 region is CASSWTGSEQYF. CDR3 DNA: TGTGCCAGCAGCTGGACAGGGTCCGAGCAGTACTTC.

V gene TRBV6-1 combines with J gene TRBJ1-5; a weak D match, TRBD1 (5 bases). V lost 0 bases, J lost 5 bases, and 11 bases lay in between. Germline V gene lookup returns CDR1 MNHNS and CDR2 SASEGT. CDR3 length equals 15 residues. CDR3 residues: CASSEARVAHQPQHF. In DNA form, the CDR3 reads TGTGCCAGCAGTGAAGCCAGGGTAGCACATCAGCCCCAGCATTTT.

The gene calls are TRBV19 and TRBJ1-1; TRBD1 matches at 7 bases. The CDR3 is 19 amino acids. V was pared by 5 bases and J by 1 base, with 19 bases of the junction left unmatched. Germline V gene data show CDR1 as LNHDA and CDR2 as SQIVND (reference sequence). The DNA of the CDR3 is TGTGCCAGTAGTCCTGGCGCCTTCGTACAGGGGAAAGGGAACACTGAAGCTTTCTTT. Translated: CASSPGAFVQGKGNTEAFF. The full variable domain, in which reference TRBV19 and TRBJ1-1 provide the parts outside the CDR3, is DGGITQSPKYLFRKEGQNVTLSCEQNLNHDAMYWYRQDPGQGLRLIYYSQIVNDFQKGDIAEGYSVSREKKESFPLTVTSAQKNPTAFYLCASSPGAFVQGKGNTEAFFGQGTRLTVV.

This chain uses TRBV7-9 with TRBJ2-7; tentatively, D is TRBD1 or TRBD2 (7 bases each). V lost 6 bases, J lost 3 bases, and 18 bases lay in between. CDR1 SEHNR and CDR2 FQNEAQ come from the germline V gene (reference sequence). The CDR3 loop spans 15 amino acids. CDR3 coding DNA: TGTGCCAGCAGATCAGGGGGGGGCGGCTTCTACGAGCAGTACTTC. Protein product: CASRSGGGGFYEQYF.

The chain carries TRBV6-1 and TRBJ2-7; TRBD2 aligns across 12 bases. Germline V gene data show CDR1 as MNHNS and CDR2 as SASEGT. CDR3 size: 15 residues. After removal of 6 bases from V and 7 bases from J, the junction contained 10 bases not matched to a gene. The chain's CDR3 is CASSPGLAGRREQYF. The CDR3 nucleotides are TGTGCCAGCAGCCCTGGACTAGCGGGAAGAAGGGAGCAGTACTTC.